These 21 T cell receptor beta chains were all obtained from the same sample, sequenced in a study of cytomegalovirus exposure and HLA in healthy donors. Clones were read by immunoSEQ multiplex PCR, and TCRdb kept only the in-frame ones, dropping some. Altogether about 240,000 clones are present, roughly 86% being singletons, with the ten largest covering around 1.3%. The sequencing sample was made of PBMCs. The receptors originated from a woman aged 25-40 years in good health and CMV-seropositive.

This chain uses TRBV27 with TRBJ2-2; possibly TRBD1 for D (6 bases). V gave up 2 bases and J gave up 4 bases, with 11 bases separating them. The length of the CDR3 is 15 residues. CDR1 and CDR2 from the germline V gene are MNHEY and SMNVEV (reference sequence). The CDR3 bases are TGTGCCAGCAGTTTAATACAGGGATCCACCGGGGAGCTGTTTTTT. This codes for CASSLIQGSTGELFF.

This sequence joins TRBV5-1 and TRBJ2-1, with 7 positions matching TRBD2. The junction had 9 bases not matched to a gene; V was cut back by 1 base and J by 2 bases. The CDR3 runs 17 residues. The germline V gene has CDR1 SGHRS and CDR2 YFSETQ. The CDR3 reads CASSLFPAGEAYNEQFF. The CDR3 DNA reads TGCGCCAGCAGCTTGTTTCCGGCGGGAGAGGCCTACAATGAGCAGTTCTTC. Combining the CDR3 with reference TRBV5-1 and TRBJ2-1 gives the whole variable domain KAGVTQTPRYLIKTRGQQVTLSCSPISGHRSVSWYQQTPGQGLQFLFEYFSETQRNKGNFPGRFSGRQFSNSRSEMNVSTLELGDSALYLCASSLFPAGEAYNEQFFGPGTRLTVL.

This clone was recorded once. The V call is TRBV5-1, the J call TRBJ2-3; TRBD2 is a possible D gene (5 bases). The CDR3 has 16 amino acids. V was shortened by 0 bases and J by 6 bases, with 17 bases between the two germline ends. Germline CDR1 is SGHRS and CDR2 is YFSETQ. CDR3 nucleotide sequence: TGCGCCAGCAGCTTGGCGCTAGCCAAATCGGCGGATACGCAGTATTTT. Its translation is CASSLALAKSADTQYF.

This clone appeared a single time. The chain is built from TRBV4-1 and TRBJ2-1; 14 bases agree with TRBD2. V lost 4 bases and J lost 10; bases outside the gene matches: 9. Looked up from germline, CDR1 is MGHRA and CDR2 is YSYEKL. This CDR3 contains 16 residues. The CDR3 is CASSRTPGLAGDEQFF. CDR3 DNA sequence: TGCGCCAGCAGCCGAACGCCGGGACTAGCGGGAGACGAGCAGTTCTTC.

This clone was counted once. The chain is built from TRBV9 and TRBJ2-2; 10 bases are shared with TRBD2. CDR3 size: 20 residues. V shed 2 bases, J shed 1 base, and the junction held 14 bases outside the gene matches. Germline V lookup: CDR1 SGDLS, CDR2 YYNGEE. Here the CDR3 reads CASSVRGLGTSVRNTGELFF. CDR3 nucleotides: TGTGCCAGCAGCGTCCGAGGCTTGGGGACTAGCGTCAGGAACACCGGGGAGCTGTTTTTT.

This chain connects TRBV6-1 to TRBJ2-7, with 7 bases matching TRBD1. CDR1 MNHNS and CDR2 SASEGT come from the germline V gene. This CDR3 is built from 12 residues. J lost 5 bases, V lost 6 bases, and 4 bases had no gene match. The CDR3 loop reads CASSGQANEQYF. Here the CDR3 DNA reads TGTGCCAGCAGCGGACAGGCTAACGAGCAGTACTTC.

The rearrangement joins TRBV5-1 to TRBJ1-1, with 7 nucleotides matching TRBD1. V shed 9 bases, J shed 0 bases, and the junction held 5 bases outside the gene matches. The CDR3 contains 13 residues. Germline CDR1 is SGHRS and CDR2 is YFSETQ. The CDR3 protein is CATSDRMNTEAFF. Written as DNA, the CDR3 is TGCGCCACTTCGGACAGGATGAACACTGAAGCTTTCTTT.

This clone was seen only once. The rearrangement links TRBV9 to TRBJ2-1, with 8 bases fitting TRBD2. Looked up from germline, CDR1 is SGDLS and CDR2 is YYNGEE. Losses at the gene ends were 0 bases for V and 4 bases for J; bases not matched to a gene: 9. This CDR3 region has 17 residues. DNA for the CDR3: TGTGCCAGCAGCGTAGTCGCAAGCGGGAGCCCATACAATGAGCAGTTCTTC. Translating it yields CASSVVASGSPYNEQFF.

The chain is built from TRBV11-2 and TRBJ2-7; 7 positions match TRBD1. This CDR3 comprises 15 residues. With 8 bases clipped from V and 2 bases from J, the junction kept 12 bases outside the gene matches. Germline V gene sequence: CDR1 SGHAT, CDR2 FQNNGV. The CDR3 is CASETTGAGPYEQYF. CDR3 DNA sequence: TGTGCCAGCGAAACCACAGGGGCGGGCCCCTACGAGCAGTACTTC. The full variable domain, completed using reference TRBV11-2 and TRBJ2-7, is EAGVAQSPRYKIIEKRQSVAFWCNPISGHATLYWYQQILGQGPKLLIQFQNNGVVDDSQLPKDRFSAERLKGVDSTLKIQPAKLEDSAVYLCASETTGAGPYEQYFGPGTRLTVT.

CDR3: CASSLGTYYYEQYF. DNA of the CDR3: TGTGCCAGCAGCTTGGGCACGTATTACTACGAGCAGTACTTC. The chain has TRBV7-2 and TRBJ2-7; D not resolved. This CDR3 comprises 14 residues. V was shortened by 3 bases and J by 3 bases, with 12 bases between the two germline ends. The germline CDR1 and CDR2 sequences are SGHTA and FQGNSA.

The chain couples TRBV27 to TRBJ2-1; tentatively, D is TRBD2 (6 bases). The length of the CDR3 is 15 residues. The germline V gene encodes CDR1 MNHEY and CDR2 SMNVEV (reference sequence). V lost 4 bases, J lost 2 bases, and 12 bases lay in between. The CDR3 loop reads CASSSPPSAYNEQFF. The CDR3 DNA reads TGTGCCAGCAGTTCACCCCCTAGCGCCTACAATGAGCAGTTCTTC.

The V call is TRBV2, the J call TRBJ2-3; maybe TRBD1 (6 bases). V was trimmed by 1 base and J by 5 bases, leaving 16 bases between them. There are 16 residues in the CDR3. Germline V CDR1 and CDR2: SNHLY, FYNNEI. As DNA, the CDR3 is TGTGCCAGCAGTGAAGAAACAGGGAACTGGGGAGATACGCAGTATTTT. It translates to CASSEETGNWGDTQYF.

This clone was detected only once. The CDR3 coding sequence is TGCGCCAGCAGCCCCAGGGACAGCCACCAAGAGACCCAGTACTTC. It translates to CASSPRDSHQETQYF. This chain connects TRBV5-1 to TRBJ2-5, with 7 bases that match TRBD1. Germline loops: CDR1 SGHRS, CDR2 YFSETQ. V shed 4 bases and J 0 bases; nucleotides not matched to a gene: 6. The CDR3 has 15 amino acids.

CDR3 in DNA: TGTGCCAGCAGCCCACGGACAGGAGAGACCCAGTACTTC. It is translated as CASSPRTGETQYF. The chain links TRBV7-9 to TRBJ2-5; 7 bases match TRBD1. The CDR3 spans 13 residues. Germline V gene lookup returns CDR1 SEHNR and CDR2 FQNEAQ (reference sequence). With 5 bases clipped from V and 4 bases from J, the junction kept 4 bases outside the gene matches.

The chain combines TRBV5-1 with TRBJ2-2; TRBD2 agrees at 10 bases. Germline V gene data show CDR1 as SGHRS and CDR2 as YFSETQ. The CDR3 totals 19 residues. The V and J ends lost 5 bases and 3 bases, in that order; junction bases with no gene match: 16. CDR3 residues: CASSSSGLAVGRDTGELFF. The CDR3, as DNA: TGCGCCAGCAGTTCCTCAGGACTAGCGGTGGGGCGAGACACCGGGGAGCTGTTTTTT. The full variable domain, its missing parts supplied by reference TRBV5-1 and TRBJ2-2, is KAGVTQTPRYLIKTRGQQVTLSCSPISGHRSVSWYQQTPGQGLQFLFEYFSETQRNKGNFPGRFSGRQFSNSRSEMNVSTLELGDSALYLCASSSSGLAVGRDTGELFFGEGSRLTVL.

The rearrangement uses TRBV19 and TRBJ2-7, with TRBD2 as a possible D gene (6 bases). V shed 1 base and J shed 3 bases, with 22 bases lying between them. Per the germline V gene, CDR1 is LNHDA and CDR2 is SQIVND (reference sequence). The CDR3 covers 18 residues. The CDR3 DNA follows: TGTGCCAGTAGTATAGGAGGGCTTGCCGGGACTCTAAGCTACGAGCAGTACTTC. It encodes CASSIGGLAGTLSYEQYF.

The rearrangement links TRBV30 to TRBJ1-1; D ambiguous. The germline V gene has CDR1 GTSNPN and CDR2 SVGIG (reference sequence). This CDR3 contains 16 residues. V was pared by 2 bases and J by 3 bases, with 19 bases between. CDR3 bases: TGTGCCTGGAGTTCTTGCAACCGAGGCAAGCACACTGAAGCTTTCTTT. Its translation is CAWSSCNRGKHTEAFF.

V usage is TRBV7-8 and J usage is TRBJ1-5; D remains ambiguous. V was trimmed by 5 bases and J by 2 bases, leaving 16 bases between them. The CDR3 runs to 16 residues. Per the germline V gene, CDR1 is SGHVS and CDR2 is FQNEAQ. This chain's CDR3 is CASSLSSRGGNQPQHF. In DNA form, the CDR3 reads TGTGCCAGCAGCCTTTCCTCTCGGGGAGGCAATCAGCCCCAGCATTTT.

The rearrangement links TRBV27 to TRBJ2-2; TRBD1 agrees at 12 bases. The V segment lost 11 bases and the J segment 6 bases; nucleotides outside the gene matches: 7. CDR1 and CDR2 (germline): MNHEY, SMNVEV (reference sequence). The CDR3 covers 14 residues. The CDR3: CAELGDRGPGELFF. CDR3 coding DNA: TGTGCCGAATTGGGGGACAGGGGGCCCGGGGAGCTGTTTTTT.

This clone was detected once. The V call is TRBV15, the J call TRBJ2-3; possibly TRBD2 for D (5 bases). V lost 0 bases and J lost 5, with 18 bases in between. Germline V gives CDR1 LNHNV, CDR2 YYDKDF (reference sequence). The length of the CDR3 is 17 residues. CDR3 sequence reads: CATSREGDSLREDTQYF. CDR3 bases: TGTGCCACCAGCAGAGAGGGAGACTCACTACGGGAAGATACGCAGTATTTT.

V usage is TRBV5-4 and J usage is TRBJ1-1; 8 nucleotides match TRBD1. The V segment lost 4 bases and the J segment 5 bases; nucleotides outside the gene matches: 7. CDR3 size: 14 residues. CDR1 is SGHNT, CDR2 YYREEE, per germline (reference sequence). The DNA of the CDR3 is TGTGCCAGCAGCCTGGGACAGGTGGGGACTGAAGCTTTCTTT. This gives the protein CASSLGQVGTEAFF.